What follows are 5 T cell receptor beta chains derived from one specimen sequenced in a study of cytomegalovirus exposure and HLA in healthy donors. Researchers ran the PCR with 60 Vbeta and 13 Jbeta primers. TCRdb's copy holds only in-frame clones and misses some; the assay was immunoSEQ multiplex PCR. The specimen's table records 80,000 to 95,000 clones. The sample comprised PBMCs. These receptors originate from a man aged 50-59 years in good health and CMV-seropositive.

The chain has TRBV6-6 and TRBJ2-7; TRBD2 matches at 9 bases. The V gene's germline CDR1 is MNHNY and CDR2 SVGAGI (reference sequence). The CDR3 length is 14 residues. Trimming cost V 5 bases and J 2 bases; bases outside gene matches: 4. The chain's CDR3 is CASSETSGTYEQYF. The CDR3 nucleotides are TGTGCCAGCAGTGAGACTAGCGGTACCTACGAGCAGTACTTC.

This chain joins TRBV11-2 and TRBJ2-3; 7 bases fit TRBD2. The V gene end was trimmed by 6 bases and the J gene end by 1 base; junction bases not matched to a gene: 7. This CDR3 contains 15 residues. Germline loops: CDR1 SGHAT, CDR2 FQNNGV. CDR3 in DNA: TGTGCCAGCAGTCCCCTGACTAGCCGCACAGATACGCAGTATTTT. This sequence encodes CASSPLTSRTDTQYF. Combining the CDR3 with reference TRBV11-2 and TRBJ2-3 gives the whole variable domain EAGVAQSPRYKIIEKRQSVAFWCNPISGHATLYWYQQILGQGPKLLIQFQNNGVVDDSQLPKDRFSAERLKGVDSTLKIQPAKLEDSAVYLCASSPLTSRTDTQYFGPGTRLTVL.

V and J are TRBV5-1 and TRBJ2-5; 7 bases agree with TRBD2. The end of the DNA is better explained by TRBJ2-7, so the J call may be wrong. The CDR3 length is 15 residues. Germline V lookup: CDR1 SGHRS, CDR2 YFSETQ. For the CDR3, the DNA is TGCGCCAGCAGCTTGGAGGCTAGCGGTTACTACGAGCAGTACTTC. It is translated as CASSLEASGYYEQYF.

The chain joins TRBV10-2 to TRBJ1-5; D ambiguous. The V end lost 2 bases, the J end lost 7 bases, and 9 bases lay between the germline ends. The CDR3 extends over 13 amino acids. Per germline, CDR1 WSHSY and CDR2 SAAADI. The CDR3 sequence is CASSEGWQQPQHF. Here the CDR3 DNA reads TGCGCCAGCAGTGAGGGTTGGCAGCAGCCCCAGCATTTT.

The chain recombines TRBV11-2 with TRBJ1-1, with D maybe TRBD1 (5 bases). Per the germline V gene, CDR1 is SGHAT and CDR2 is FQNNGV. Trimming pared 5 bases from V and 4 bases from J, leaving 14 bases between. This CDR3 region has 14 residues. CDR3 DNA: TGTGCCAGCAGCCCCCTTACCAGGGCCACTGAAGCTTTCTTT. It is translated as CASSPLTRATEAFF. Using reference TRBV11-2 and TRBJ1-1 for the parts outside the CDR3, the full variable domain is EAGVAQSPRYKIIEKRQSVAFWCNPISGHATLYWYQQILGQGPKLLIQFQNNGVVDDSQLPKDRFSAERLKGVDSTLKIQPAKLEDSAVYLCASSPLTRATEAFFGQGTRLTVV.